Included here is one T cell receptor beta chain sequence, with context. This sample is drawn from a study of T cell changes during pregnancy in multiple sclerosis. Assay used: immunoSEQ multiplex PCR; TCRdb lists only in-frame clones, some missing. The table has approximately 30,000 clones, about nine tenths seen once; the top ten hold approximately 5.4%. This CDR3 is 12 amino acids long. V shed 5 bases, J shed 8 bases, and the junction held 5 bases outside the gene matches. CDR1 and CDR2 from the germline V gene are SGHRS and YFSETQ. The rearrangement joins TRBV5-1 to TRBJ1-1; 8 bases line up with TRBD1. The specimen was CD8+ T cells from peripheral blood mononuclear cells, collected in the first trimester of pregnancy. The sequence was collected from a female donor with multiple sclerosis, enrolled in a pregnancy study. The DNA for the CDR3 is TGCGCCAGCAGGTCGACAGGGGACGAAGCTTTCTTT. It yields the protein CASRSTGDEAFF.